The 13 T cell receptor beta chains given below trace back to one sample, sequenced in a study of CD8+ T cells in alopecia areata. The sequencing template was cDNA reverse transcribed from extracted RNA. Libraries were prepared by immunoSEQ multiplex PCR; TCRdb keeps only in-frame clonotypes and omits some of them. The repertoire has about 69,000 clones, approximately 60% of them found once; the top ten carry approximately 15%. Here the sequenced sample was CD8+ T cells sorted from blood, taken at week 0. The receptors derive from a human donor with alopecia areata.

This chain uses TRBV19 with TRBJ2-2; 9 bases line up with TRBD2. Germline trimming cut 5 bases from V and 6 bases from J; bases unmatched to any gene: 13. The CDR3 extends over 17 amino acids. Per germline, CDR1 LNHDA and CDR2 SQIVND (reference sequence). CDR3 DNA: TGTGCCAGTAGTTCCCGACTGTGGCGGGAGGGCGCCGGGGAGCTGTTTTTT. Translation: CASSSRLWREGAGELFF.

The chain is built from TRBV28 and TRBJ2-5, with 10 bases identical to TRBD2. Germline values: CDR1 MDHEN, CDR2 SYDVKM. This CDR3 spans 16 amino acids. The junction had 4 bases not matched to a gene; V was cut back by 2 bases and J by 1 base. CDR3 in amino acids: CASSLIASGGQETQYF. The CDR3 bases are TGTGCCAGCAGTTTAATAGCTAGCGGGGGCCAAGAGACCCAGTACTTC.

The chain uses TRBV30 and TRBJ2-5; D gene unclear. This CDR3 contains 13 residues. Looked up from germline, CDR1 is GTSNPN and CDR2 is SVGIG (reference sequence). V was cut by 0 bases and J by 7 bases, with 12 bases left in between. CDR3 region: CAWSVNSIATQYF. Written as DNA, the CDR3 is TGTGCCTGGAGTGTAAACAGTATTGCGACCCAGTACTTC.

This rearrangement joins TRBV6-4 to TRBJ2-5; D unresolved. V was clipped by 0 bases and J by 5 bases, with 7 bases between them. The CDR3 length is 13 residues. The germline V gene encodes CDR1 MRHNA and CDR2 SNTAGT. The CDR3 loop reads CASSDSKDETQYF. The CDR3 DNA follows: TGTGCCAGCAGTGACTCGAAGGACGAGACCCAGTACTTC.

CDR3 DNA sequence: TGTGCCAGCAGCCCCACAGGGTACGAGCAGTACTTC. Protein sequence: CASSPTGYEQYF. The V call is TRBV11-2, the J call TRBJ2-7; D might be TRBD1 (6 bases). The length of the CDR3 is 12 residues. CDR1 SGHAT and CDR2 FQNNGV come from the germline V gene. Between the trimmed V and J ends, which lost 5 bases and 4 bases, there was a span of 9 bases.

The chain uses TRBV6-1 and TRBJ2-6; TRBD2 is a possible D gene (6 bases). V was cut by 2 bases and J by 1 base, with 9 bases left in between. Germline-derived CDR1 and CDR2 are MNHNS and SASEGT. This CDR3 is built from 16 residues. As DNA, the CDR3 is TGTGCCAGCAGTGAATGGGGGGTGTCTGGGGCCAACGTCCTGACTTTC. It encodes CASSEWGVSGANVLTF.

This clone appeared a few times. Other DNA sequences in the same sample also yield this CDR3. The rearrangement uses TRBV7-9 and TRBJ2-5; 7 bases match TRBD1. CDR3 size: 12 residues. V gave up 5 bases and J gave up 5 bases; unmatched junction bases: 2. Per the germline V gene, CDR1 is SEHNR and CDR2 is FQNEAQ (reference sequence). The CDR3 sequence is CASSLRGETQYF. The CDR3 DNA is TGTGCCAGCAGCCTCAGGGGGGAGACCCAGTACTTC.

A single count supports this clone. The CDR3 loop reads CASSIGLAGGVDEQYF. The CDR3 DNA reads TGTGCCAGCAGCATAGGACTAGCGGGAGGGGTCGACGAGCAGTACTTC. This chain uses TRBV9 with TRBJ2-7, with 15 bases aligning to TRBD2. The CDR3 consists of 16 residues. J gave up 5 bases and V 4 bases, and 7 bases lay outside the gene matches. In germline, CDR1 is SGDLS, CDR2 YYNGEE.

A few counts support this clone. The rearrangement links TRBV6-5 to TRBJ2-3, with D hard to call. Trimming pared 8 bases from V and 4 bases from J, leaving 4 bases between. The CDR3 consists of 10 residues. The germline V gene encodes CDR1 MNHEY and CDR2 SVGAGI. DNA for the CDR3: TGTGCCAGCGGATCAGATACGCAGTATTTT. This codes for CASGSDTQYF.

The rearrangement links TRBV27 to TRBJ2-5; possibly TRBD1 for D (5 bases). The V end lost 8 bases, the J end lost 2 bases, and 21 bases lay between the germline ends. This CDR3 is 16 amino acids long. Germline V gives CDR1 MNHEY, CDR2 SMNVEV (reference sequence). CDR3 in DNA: TGTGCCAGCGCTAGGGGCCCCCGCGACCCTCAAGAGACCCAGTACTTC. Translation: CASARGPRDPQETQYF.

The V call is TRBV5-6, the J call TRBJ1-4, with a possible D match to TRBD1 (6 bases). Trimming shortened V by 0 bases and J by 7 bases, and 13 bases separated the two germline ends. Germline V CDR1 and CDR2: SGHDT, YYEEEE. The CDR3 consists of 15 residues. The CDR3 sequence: CASSLGQGIGEKLFF. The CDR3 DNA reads TGTGCCAGCAGCTTGGGGCAGGGGATCGGTGAAAAACTGTTTTTT.

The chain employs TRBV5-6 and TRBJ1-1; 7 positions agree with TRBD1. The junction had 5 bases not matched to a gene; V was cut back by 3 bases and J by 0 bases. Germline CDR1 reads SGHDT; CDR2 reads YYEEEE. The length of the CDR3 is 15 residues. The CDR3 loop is CASSSETGLNTEAFF. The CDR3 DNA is TGTGCCAGCAGCTCGGAGACAGGGCTGAACACTGAAGCTTTCTTT.

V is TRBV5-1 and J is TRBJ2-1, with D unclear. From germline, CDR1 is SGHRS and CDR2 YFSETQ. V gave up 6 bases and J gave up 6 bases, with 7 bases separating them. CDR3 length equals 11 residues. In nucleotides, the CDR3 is TGCGCCAGCATCAGCCTCAATGAGCAGTTCTTC. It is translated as CASISLNEQFF.